This T cell receptor (beta chain) was captured by sequencing in a study of blood T cell repertoires in COVID-19. Study information: Sources were T cells, B-cell-depleted T cells, or PBMCs; the material itself was cDNA or gDNA.

Germline trimming cut 5 bases from V and 0 bases from J; bases unmatched to any gene: 12. Per germline, CDR1 LNHDA and CDR2 SQIVND (reference sequence). The CDR3 runs 17 residues. Data came from immunoSEQ multiplex PCR; TCRdb stores just in-frame clones and leaves some out. This table holds around 100,000 clones, 92% found once. The rearrangement links TRBV19 to TRBJ1-1; 7 nucleotides match TRBD1. This clonotype originated in a man between 65 and 85 years old with acute or convalescent COVID-19. What was sequenced was peripheral blood. This CDR3 reads CASSPRDSPFMNTEAFF. In DNA, the CDR3 is TGTGCCAGTAGTCCTAGGGACAGCCCTTTCATGAACACTGAAGCTTTCTTT.